This TCR beta chain is drawn from a study of memory CD4+ T cells and cytomegalovirus serostatus. In germline, CDR1 is SGHRS, CDR2 YFSETQ. The CDR3 is 15 amino acids. The V segment lost 5 bases and the J segment 3 bases; nucleotides outside the gene matches: 7. Single viable CD3+CD4+CD8-CD45RO+ cells were sorted as the memory CD4+ T cells. CMV serostatus came from serum IgG against pp150, pp28, p38, p52. Method: immunoSEQ multiplex PCR; TCRdb's copy keeps in-frame clones and lacks some. This table has 40,000 to 45,000 clones, roughly 83% appearing once. Sequencing used memory CD4+ T cells from blood. The gene calls are TRBV5-1 and TRBJ1-1, with 10 bases fitting TRBD1. The receptor was isolated from an adult in good health and CMV-seronegative. Written as DNA, the CDR3 is TGCGCCAGCAGACGTGGACAGGGGGAGGACACTGAAGCTTTCTTT. Encoded protein: CASRRGQGEDTEAFF.